This T cell receptor (beta chain) came from a study of blood T cell repertoires in COVID-19. The CDR3 has 15 amino acids. The V gene lost 6 bases and the J gene lost 0 bases, with 12 bases spanning the gap. Per the germline V gene, CDR1 is KGHSH and CDR2 is LQKENI. Generated by immunoSEQ multiplex PCR, the TCRdb table keeps only in-frame clones and is missing some. This table holds about 220,000 clones, 80% found once. The specimen was peripheral blood. J is TRBJ2-1 and V is TRBV18, with D possibly being TRBD1 (5 bases). This TCR came from a human donor in a cohort sampled during active COVID-19. Written as DNA, the CDR3 is TGTGCCAGCTCCCTAGGGGTAAACTCCTACAATGAGCAGTTCTTC. Translated: CASSLGVNSYNEQFF.